The T cell receptor (beta chain) under discussion was sequenced for a study of blood T cells in healthy people across ages. Study findings and constraints: Diversity figures based on one million T cells were deemed too low.

A second roughly 6 to 11 cycle PCR used barcoded and J-beta primers. The yield of each sample was at least 2.5 million CDR3-containing paired-end reads. MiXCR, applied by TCRdb to the 5' RACE reads, yields one record per CDR3 protein. This sample has more than 800,000 distinct CDR3 sequences; roughly 45% occur once, and the top ten carry approximately 19%. V gave up 6 bases and J gave up 1 base; unmatched junction bases: 4. CDR1 is SQVTM and CDR2 is ANQGSEA in the germline V gene. The CDR3 totals 14 residues. About this clonotype itself: The antigen is not known.

The genes are TRBV29-1 and TRBJ2-3, with 10 bases aligning to TRBD2. The sample consisted of blood. The TCR was taken from a woman aged 60-75 years in good health. The chain's CDR3 is CSVRGTSGTDTQYF. The CDR3 DNA reads as TGCAGCGTGAGGGGGACTAGCGGCACAGATACGCAGTATTTT.